The 5 T cell receptor beta chains below all came from one sample that was sequenced in a study of CD8 T cells in ankylosing spondylitis. In TCRdb, the 5' RACE reads were re-called with MiXCR into one record per CDR3 protein. The profile shows 200,000 to 300,000 distinct CDR3 sequences, about 24% of them singletons. The sample was blood, either unsorted or a sorted T cell fraction (not recorded which). The source is a male donor with ankylosing spondylitis or in good health (not recorded which).

This chain connects TRBV7-3 to TRBJ2-1; TRBD2 matches at 11 bases. J was trimmed by 4 bases and V by 5 bases; bases with no gene match: 4. Per germline, CDR1 SGHTA and CDR2 FQGTGA. The CDR3 is made up of 15 amino acids. CDR3: CASSELAGVYNEQFF. CDR3 coding DNA: TGTGCCAGCAGCGAACTAGCGGGGGTTTACAATGAGCAGTTCTTC.

This clonotype was picked up many times. J is TRBJ2-1 and V is TRBV11-1, with 7 bases aligning to TRBD1. CDR3 length: 15 residues. Germline V lookup: CDR1 SGHAT, CDR2 FQDESV (reference sequence). V was pared by 5 bases and J by 3 bases, with 7 bases of the junction left unmatched. DNA for the CDR3: TGTGCCAGCAGCGCCCGACAGGGAGTCTACAATGAGCAGTTCTTC. It yields the protein CASSARQGVYNEQFF.

The chain joins TRBV5-6 to TRBJ1-1; 7 bases fit TRBD1. Germline V lookup: CDR1 SGHDT, CDR2 YYEEEE. Trimming took 1 base from V and 6 from J; bases not matched to a gene: 6. This CDR3 comprises 14 residues. The CDR3 DNA reads as TGTGCCAGCAGCTTGACAGGGGAGGCCCCTGAAGCTTTCTTT. It is translated as CASSLTGEAPEAFF.

The table lists this clonotype with many counts. This sequence joins TRBV5-1 and TRBJ2-1; 7 bases align to TRBD2. This CDR3 is 14 amino acids long. Unmatched junction bases numbered 7, after V lost 4 bases and J lost 6 bases. Germline V lookup: CDR1 SGHRS, CDR2 YFSETQ. This chain's CDR3 is CASSGGGVFNEQFF. As DNA, the CDR3 is TGCGCCAGCAGCGGGGGGGGGGTTTTCAATGAGCAGTTCTTC.

This clonotype showed up many times. V is TRBV12-3 or TRBV12-4 and J is TRBJ1-2; D ambiguous. V was trimmed by 5 bases and J by 4 bases, leaving 8 bases between them. The CDR3 runs 12 residues. The CDR3 is CASSGVSYGYTF. The CDR3 region has the DNA TGTGCCAGCAGTGGAGTAAGCTATGGCTACACCTTC.